This is a list of T cell receptor beta chains from one sample in a study of early T cells in non-severe SARS-CoV-2 infection. Each CDR3 protein is one row after TCRdb ran MiXCR on the 5' RACE reads. Among tens of thousands of distinct CDR3 sequences, more than 6.5% were seen once, and the ten largest hold approximately 5.5%. The source was whole blood, collected at baseline. These receptors originate from an adult who was a healthcare worker with PCR-confirmed SARS-CoV-2 infection or an uninfected control (not recorded which). CDR3s include the opening cysteine and the closing phenylalanine or tryptophan. Each record gives: J gene, clone size, D gene, V gene, CDR3 protein, CDR3 DNA. The D gene is left open where the match is weak. Expanded clones get a size class; other rows say once, few or many, or leave the size out.

TRBJ2-7,few,TRBD2,TRBV3-1,CASSQQGGGGEQYF,TGTGCCAGCAGCCAACAAGGTGGCGGGGGCGAGCAGTACTTC
TRBJ1-1,.,.,TRBV27,CASSPSNRVTEAFF,TGTGCCAGCAGCCCATCGAACAGGGTCACTGAAGCTTTCTTT
TRBJ2-7,many,TRBD1,TRBV6-6,CASSLTGHEQYF,TGTGCCAGCAGCTTGACAGGGCACGAGCAGTACTTC
TRBJ1-4,.,TRBD1,TRBV27,CASSFRGQSNEKLFF,TGTGCCAGCAGTTTCAGGGGGCAATCTAATGAAAAACTGTTTTTT
TRBJ2-5,.,.,TRBV7-2,CASSPDETQYF,TGTGCCAGCAGCCCCGATGAGACCCAGTACTTC
TRBJ1-4,few,.,TRBV28,CASSTTAQGEKLFF,TGTGCCAGCAGCACGACAGCTCAGGGTGAAAAACTGTTTTTT
TRBJ1-5,.,TRBD1,TRBV27,CASSPGGSNQPQHF,TGTGCCAGCAGTCCAGGGGGTAGCAATCAGCCCCAGCATTTT
TRBJ2-7,many,.,TRBV11-2,CASSPPTAPAYEQYF,TGTGCCAGCAGCCCCCCGACCGCCCCGGCCTACGAGCAGTACTTC
TRBJ2-3,.,TRBD1,TRBV11-3,CASSLGQGWGTQYF,TGTGCCAGCAGCTTGGGACAGGGTTGGGGTACGCAGTATTTT
TRBJ2-7,.,TRBD2,TRBV6-2/TRBV6-3,CASSSSGVHEQYF,TGTGCCAGCAGTTCCAGCGGGGTCCACGAGCAGTACTTC
TRBJ2-7,many,TRBD1,TRBV28,CASSLRQGYEQYF,TGTGCCAGCAGTCTTAGACAGGGGTACGAGCAGTACTTC
TRBJ1-1,many,.,TRBV5-6,CASKYMRPYFPGYTEAFF,TGTGCCAGCAAATACATGAGGCCCTACTTCCCGGGGTACACTGAAGCTTTCTTT
TRBJ2-5,many,.,TRBV7-6,CASSLHPDGETQYF,TGTGCCAGCAGCTTACATCCGGACGGAGAGACCCAGTACTTC
TRBJ2-6,many,TRBD2,TRBV29-1,CSVEAGGSSGANVLTF,TGCAGCGTTGAAGCGGGAGGGAGCTCTGGGGCCAACGTCCTGACTTTC
TRBJ2-7,many,TRBD1,TRBV4-3,CASSAGQAGYEQYF,TGCGCCAGCAGCGCCGGACAGGCGGGCTACGAGCAGTACTTC
TRBJ2-1,many,.,TRBV30,CAWSRGPYRSNEQFF,TGTGCCTGGAGCCGGGGGCCTTACCGGTCCAATGAGCAGTTCTTC
TRBJ1-1,.,.,TRBV5-1,CASSQGDYNTEAFF,TGCGCCAGCAGTCAGGGCGATTATAACACTGAAGCTTTCTTT
TRBJ1-6,many,.,TRBV5-1,CASSFSYPTYNSPLHF,TGCGCCAGCAGCTTCTCTTACCCGACCTATAATTCACCCCTCCACTTT
TRBJ1-4,few,.,TRBV7-9,CASSLKGEREKLFF,TGTGCCAGCAGCCTTAAAGGGGAACGGGAAAAACTGTTTTTT
TRBJ2-3,few,.,TRBV12-3/TRBV12-4,CASGSTDTQYF,TGTGCCAGCGGCAGCACAGATACGCAGTATTTT
TRBJ2-3,many,.,TRBV7-2,CASSLEGYTQYF,TGTGCCAGCAGCTTAGAGGGATATACGCAGTATTTT
TRBJ1-4,many,.,TRBV6-2/TRBV6-3,CASSFPRETNEKLFF,TGTGCCAGCAGTTTCCCCCGGGAAACTAATGAAAAACTGTTTTTT
TRBJ1-4,once,TRBD1,TRBV11-2,CASSLVGQGNEKLFF,TGTGCCAGCAGCTTAGTGGGACAGGGTAATGAAAAACTGTTTTTT
TRBJ2-1,many,.,TRBV7-9,CASSFTYGEQFF,TGTGCCAGCAGCTTCACCTACGGTGAGCAGTTCTTC